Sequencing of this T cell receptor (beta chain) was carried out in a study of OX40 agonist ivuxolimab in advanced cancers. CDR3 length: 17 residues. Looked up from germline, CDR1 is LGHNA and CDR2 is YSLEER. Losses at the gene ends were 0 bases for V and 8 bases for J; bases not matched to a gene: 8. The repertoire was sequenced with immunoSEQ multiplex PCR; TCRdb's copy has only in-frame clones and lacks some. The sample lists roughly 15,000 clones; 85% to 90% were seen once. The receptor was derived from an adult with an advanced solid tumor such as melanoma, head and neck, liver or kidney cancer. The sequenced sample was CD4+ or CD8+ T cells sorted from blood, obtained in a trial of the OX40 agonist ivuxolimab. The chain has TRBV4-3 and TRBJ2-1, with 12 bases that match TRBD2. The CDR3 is CASSQDPLAGGQDEQFF. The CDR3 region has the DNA TGCGCCAGCAGCCAAGATCCCCTAGCGGGGGGGCAAGATGAGCAGTTCTTC.